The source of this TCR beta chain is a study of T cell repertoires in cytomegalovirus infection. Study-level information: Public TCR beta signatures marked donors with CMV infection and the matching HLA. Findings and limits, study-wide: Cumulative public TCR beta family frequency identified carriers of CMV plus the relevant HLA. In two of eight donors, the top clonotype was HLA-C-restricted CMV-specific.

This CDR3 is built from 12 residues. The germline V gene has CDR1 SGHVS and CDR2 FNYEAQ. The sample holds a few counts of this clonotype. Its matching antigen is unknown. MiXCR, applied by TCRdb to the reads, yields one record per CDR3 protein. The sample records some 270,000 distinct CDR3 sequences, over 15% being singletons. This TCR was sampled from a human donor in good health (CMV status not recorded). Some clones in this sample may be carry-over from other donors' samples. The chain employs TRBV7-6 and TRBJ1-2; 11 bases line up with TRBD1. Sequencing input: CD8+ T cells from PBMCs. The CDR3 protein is CARTGGDYGYTF. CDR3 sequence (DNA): TGTGCGAGGACAGGGGGCGATTACGGCTACACCTTC. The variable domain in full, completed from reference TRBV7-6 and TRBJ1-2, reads GAGVSQSPRYKVTKRGQDVALRCDPISGHVSLYWYRQALGQGPEFLTYFNYEAQQDKSGLPNDRFSAERPEGSISTLTIQRTEQRDSAMYRCARTGGDYGYTFGSGTRLTVV.